The rows below give T cell receptor beta chains drawn from one sample of a study of response to subunit inactivated influenza vaccine. Each CDR3 protein is one row after TCRdb ran MiXCR on the RT-PCR reads. The table includes 710,000 or so distinct CDR3 sequences, 15% to 19% detected once. The specimen was PBMCs from blood, collected roughly 13 days after vaccination. Receptors originate from a man aged 45-60 years who received an inactivated influenza vaccine. The CDR3 runs from the conserved cysteine through the conserved F or W. A D gene is named only where the DNA matches it firmly. The size of a clone is reported for some rows only, either as once, few or many, or as a class for expanded clones.

d_gene	v_gene	abundance	j_gene	CDR3aa	CDR3nt
TRBD1	TRBV30	many	TRBJ1-1	CAWSPLVRGGTEAFF	TGTGCCTGGAGTCCTCTCGTCAGGGGGGGCACTGAAGCTTTCTTT
TRBD2	TRBV3-1	.	TRBJ2-3	CASSQRGGVTDTQYF	TGTGCCAGCAGCCAACGCGGGGGTGTCACAGATACGCAGTATTTT
.	TRBV19	few	TRBJ1-6	CVTFGQPGSPLHF	TGTGTTACGTTTGGACAGCCGGGTTCACCCCTCCACTTT
TRBD1	TRBV29-1	.	TRBJ1-2	CSVAQGGGYTF	TGCAGCGTTGCTCAGGGGGGTGGCTACACCTTC
TRBD2	TRBV6-2/TRBV6-3	.	TRBJ2-1	CASRHRTSGKSPYNEQFF	TGTGCCAGCAGACATAGGACTAGCGGGAAATCGCCCTACAATGAGCAGTTCTTC
.	TRBV7-9	.	TRBJ2-7	CASSYTTTYEQYF	TGTGCCAGCAGCTATACGACCACCTACGAGCAGTACTTC
.	TRBV10-3	.	TRBJ1-3	CAISDPGSGNTIYF	TGTGCCATCAGTGACCCAGGCTCTGGAAACACCATATATTTT
.	TRBV4-1	few	TRBJ1-1	CASSHTMNTEAFF	TGCGCCAGCAGCCATACTATGAACACTGAAGCTTTCTTT
TRBD2	TRBV7-8	many	TRBJ2-1	CASTLGGGPSYNEQFF	TGTGCCAGCACCTTAGGCGGGGGACCGTCCTACAATGAGCAGTTCTTC
.	TRBV24-1	.	TRBJ2-1	CATSDFVGARNEQFF	TGTGCCACCAGTGATTTCGTGGGAGCGAGGAATGAGCAGTTCTTC
TRBD1	TRBV4-1	.	TRBJ1-4	CASSQPGQGVEKLFF	TGCGCCAGCAGCCAACCGGGACAGGGGGTTGAAAAACTGTTTTTT
TRBD2	TRBV12-3/TRBV12-4	few	TRBJ2-1	CASRPRTSGNYNEQFF	TGTGCCAGCAGACCACGGACTAGCGGGAACTACAATGAGCAGTTCTTC
.	TRBV7-8	many	TRBJ2-7	CASSLGETYEQYF	TGTGCCAGCAGCTTAGGGGAGACATACGAGCAGTACTTC
.	TRBV2	.	TRBJ2-3	CASKAGETDTQYF	TGTGCCAGCAAAGCAGGGGAGACAGATACGCAGTATTTT
TRBD2	TRBV2	few	TRBJ2-7	CASRVGTSGNYEQYF	TGTGCCAGCAGAGTCGGGACTAGCGGAAACTACGAGCAGTACTTC
.	TRBV12-3/TRBV12-4	.	TRBJ2-7	CASSLQNEQYF	TGTGCCAGCAGTTTGCAAAACGAGCAGTACTTC
.	TRBV2	.	TRBJ1-6	CASSEANNSPLHF	TGTGCCAGCAGTGAGGCTAATAATTCACCCCTCCACTTT
.	TRBV7-3	.	TRBJ2-3	CASSDTDSTDTQYF	TGTGCCAGCAGCGACACCGATAGCACAGATACGCAGTATTTT
TRBD1	TRBV12-3/TRBV12-4	.	TRBJ1-6	CASSTGTGGGSPLHF	TGTGCCAGCAGTACCGGGACAGGGGGCGGGTCACCCCTCCACTTT
.	TRBV7-8	.	TRBJ2-7	CASSLGWDYEQYF	TGTGCCAGCAGCTTAGGTTGGGACTACGAGCAGTACTTC
TRBD1	TRBV5-1	many	TRBJ2-3	CASSLDWTGADTQYF	TGCGCCAGCAGCTTGGATTGGACAGGGGCTGATACGCAGTATTTT
.	TRBV12-3/TRBV12-4	few	TRBJ1-5	CASSFGRSSNQPQHF	TGTGCCAGCAGTTTTGGCAGGTCTAGCAATCAGCCCCAGCATTTT
TRBD1	TRBV28	many	TRBJ2-1	CASSLGTGGPLTVDEQFF	TGTGCCAGCAGCTTAGGGACAGGGGGTCCCCTAACGGTGGATGAGCAGTTCTTC
.	TRBV20-1	few	TRBJ2-1	CSALDWQNNEQFF	TGCAGTGCTTTGGACTGGCAAAACAATGAGCAGTTCTTC
.	TRBV7-9	few	TRBJ2-3	CASSNEGISTDTQYF	TGTGCCAGCAGTAACGAGGGCATCAGCACAGATACGCAGTATTTT
.	TRBV7-9	.	TRBJ2-1	CASSSQDFGEQFF	TGTGCCAGCAGCTCACAGGACTTTGGTGAGCAGTTCTTC
.	TRBV20-1	few	TRBJ1-2	CSARDRPVNYGYTF	TGCAGTGCTAGAGACAGGCCAGTTAACTATGGCTACACCTTC
TRBD2	TRBV24-1	few	TRBJ2-5	CATSDPGTSGRSGETQYF	TGTGCCACCAGTGATCCCGGGACTAGCGGGAGATCGGGAGAGACCCAGTACTTC
.	TRBV9	few	TRBJ2-2	CASSVTMNTGELFF	TGTGCCAGCAGCGTAACAATGAACACCGGGGAGCTGTTTTTT
TRBD2	TRBV18	many	TRBJ2-1	CASSTLTGLAGAHYSGASYNEQFF	TGTGCCAGCTCAACTCTGACCGGGCTAGCGGGGGCCCACTACTCAGGGGCTTCCTACAATGAGCAGTTCTTC
.	TRBV15	.	TRBJ2-3	CATSSTDTQYF	TGTGCCACCAGCAGCACAGATACGCAGTATTTT
.	TRBV6-2/TRBV6-3	.	TRBJ2-3	CASSYEIRDTQYF	TGTGCCAGCAGTTACGAGATTAGGGATACGCAGTATTTT
TRBD2	TRBV12-3/TRBV12-4	few	TRBJ2-1	CATTRGLAGGQDEQFF	TGTGCCACAACCCGGGGACTAGCGGGAGGCCAGGATGAGCAGTTCTTC
.	TRBV12-3/TRBV12-4	few	TRBJ2-5	CASSRRTEKETQYF	TGTGCCAGCAGTCGAAGGACAGAGAAAGAGACCCAGTACTTC
TRBD2	TRBV19	.	TRBJ2-2	CASSITSVTNTGELFF	TGTGCCAGTAGTATAACTAGCGTTACCAACACCGGGGAGCTGTTTTTT
TRBD1	TRBV4-3	few	TRBJ2-7	CASSHGRGSSYEQYF	TGCGCCAGCAGCCATGGCAGGGGGTCATCCTACGAGCAGTACTTC
.	TRBV3-1	few	TRBJ2-7	CASSQAFGAYEQYF	TGTGCCAGCAGCCAAGCGTTCGGGGCCTACGAGCAGTACTTC
TRBD1	TRBV9	few	TRBJ1-2	CASSRTGSSGYTF	TGTGCCAGTTCTCGGACAGGGTCGAGCGGCTACACCTTC
TRBD2	TRBV4-3	few	TRBJ2-7	CASSQDIAGGSYEQYF	TGCGCCAGCAGCCAAGATATAGCGGGAGGCTCCTACGAGCAGTACTTC
TRBD2	TRBV20-1	many	TRBJ2-3	CSARRLAGGPDTQYF	TGCAGTGCTAGAAGACTAGCGGGAGGGCCAGATACGCAGTATTTT
.	TRBV2	many	TRBJ2-7	CASNPRRGPYEQYF	TGTGCCAGCAACCCACGGAGGGGCCCCTACGAGCAGTACTTC
TRBD1	TRBV4-1	.	TRBJ1-2	CASSQQTGGGYGYTF	TGCGCCAGCAGCCAGCAGACAGGGGGCGGCTATGGCTACACCTTC
.	TRBV30	few	TRBJ2-2	CAWSWTTNTGELFF	TGTGCCTGGAGCTGGACAACGAACACCGGGGAGCTGTTTTTT
.	TRBV7-2	few	TRBJ1-2	CASSFEGYYGYTF	TGTGCCAGCAGCTTTGAGGGTTACTATGGCTACACCTTC
TRBD1	TRBV20-1	.	TRBJ1-1	CSARSSTGVMNTEAFF	TGCAGTGCTAGATCTTCAACAGGGGTCATGAACACTGAAGCTTTCTTT
TRBD1	TRBV27	few	TRBJ2-1	CASSSWTGDNEQFF	TGTGCCAGCAGTTCCTGGACAGGGGACAATGAGCAGTTCTTC
TRBD2	TRBV4-1	.	TRBJ2-1	CASSQDLGGAGLAGVLYNEQFF	TGCGCCAGCAGCCAAGATCTCGGGGGCGCGGGACTAGCGGGAGTCCTCTACAATGAGCAGTTCTTC
.	TRBV30	.	TRBJ1-2	CAWSVRGNDGYTF	TGTGCCTGGAGTGTCAGAGGGAATGATGGCTACACCTTC
TRBD1	TRBV7-9	.	TRBJ1-1	CASSLDTQGRAFF	TGTGCCAGCAGCTTAGACACACAGGGGCGGGCTTTCTTT
TRBD1	TRBV2	.	TRBJ2-7	CASIADRGQSEQYF	TGTGCCAGCATCGCCGACAGGGGCCAGAGCGAGCAGTACTTC
TRBD2	TRBV28	.	TRBJ2-7	CASSLPRTGTSGGIYEQYF	TGTGCCAGCAGTTTACCCAGAACCGGGACTAGCGGGGGCATCTACGAGCAGTACTTC
.	TRBV7-9	.	TRBJ2-3	CASSLDRTYTDTQYF	TGTGCCAGCAGCTTAGACCGGACATACACAGATACGCAGTATTTT
.	TRBV4-1	.	TRBJ2-3	CASSQDLGDTQYF	TGCGCCAGCAGCCAAGATTTGGGAGATACGCAGTATTTT
TRBD2	TRBV7-2	few	TRBJ2-7	CASSLLPRRELSYEQYF	TGTGCCAGCAGCTTACTTCCGAGGCGGGAGCTCTCCTACGAGCAGTACTTC